Sequencing of this T cell receptor beta chain was carried out in a study of regulatory T cells in long-lasting Graves disease. Germline V gives CDR1 MNHEY, CDR2 SVGAGI. V was pared by 2 bases and J by 5 bases, with 8 bases of the junction left unmatched. The CDR3 runs 17 residues. Through Arm-PCR of CDR3 regions and iRepertoire HTBI primers, TCR beta libraries were built. TCRdb analysed the multiplex PCR reads with MiXCR anew, one entry per CDR3 protein. Of 400,000 to 550,000 distinct CDR3 sequences listed, around 15% are singletons. Time point here: newly diagnosed GD, antithyroid drugs for less than 3 months. Following extraction of RNA from PBMCs, that RNA was used to make the TCR library. The sample was also reused in another study, on T cells in Graves' hyperthyroidism and ophthalmopathy.

Sequences were derived from peripheral blood mononuclear cells (PBMCs), sampled at new diagnosis, from a patient treated with antithyroid drugs. The chain couples TRBV6-5 to TRBJ2-1, with TRBD2 identical over 11 bases. This TCR came from a woman in her twenties or thirties with Graves disease. The CDR3, as DNA: TGTGCCAGCAGTTACCCGTCCGGGACTAGCGGTAACAATGAGCAGTTCTTC. It encodes CASSYPSGTSGNNEQFF.